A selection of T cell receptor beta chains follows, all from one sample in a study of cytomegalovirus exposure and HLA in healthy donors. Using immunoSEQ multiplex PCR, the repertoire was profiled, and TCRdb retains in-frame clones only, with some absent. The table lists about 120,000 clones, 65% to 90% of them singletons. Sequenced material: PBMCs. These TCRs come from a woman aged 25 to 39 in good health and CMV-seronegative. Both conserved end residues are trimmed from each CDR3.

CDR3aa: ASSPGTSGLSEQY
v_gene: TRBV28
j_gene: TRBJ2-7

CDR3aa: ASSRRDEQF
v_gene: TRBV7-2
j_gene: TRBJ2-1

CDR3aa: ASSVSREAPGANVLT
v_gene: TRBV9
j_gene: TRBJ2-6

CDR3aa: ASSGPDRGPYEQY
v_gene: TRBV5-4
j_gene: TRBJ2-7

CDR3aa: ASSAPVSSGEQY
v_gene: TRBV6-6
j_gene: TRBJ2-5

CDR3aa: ASSVRQGAGELF
v_gene: TRBV10-1
j_gene: TRBJ2-2

CDR3aa: ASSMGLWAPEQF
v_gene: TRBV19
j_gene: TRBJ2-1

CDR3aa: ASSEGTGELF
v_gene: TRBV28
j_gene: TRBJ2-2

CDR3aa: ASRYGTGGYEQY
v_gene: TRBV6-1
j_gene: TRBJ2-7

CDR3aa: ASSLGVLPSYEQY
v_gene: TRBV19
j_gene: TRBJ2-7

CDR3aa: ASSFSGTNTGELF
v_gene: TRBV11-2
j_gene: TRBJ2-2

CDR3aa: ASSPLFEGQGAEQPQH
v_gene: TRBV27
j_gene: TRBJ1-5

CDR3aa: ASSLGRLAGVPEQY
v_gene: TRBV5-6
j_gene: TRBJ2-7

CDR3aa: ASSILAGEGTQY
v_gene: TRBV27
j_gene: TRBJ2-3

CDR3aa: ANSNQRGSNGYT
v_gene: TRBV6-1
j_gene: TRBJ1-2